These 14 T cell receptor beta chains were all obtained from the same sample, sequenced in a study of blood T cells in healthy people across ages. Together with a sample-barcoded 5' primer, a J-beta primer mix was included in a second PCR lasting roughly 6 to 12 cycles. TCRdb recomputed calls from the 5' RACE reads with MiXCR, one row per CDR3 protein. Here the sample spans around 800,000 distinct CDR3 sequences, roughly 24% being singletons. These data also formed part of another study, on T cells of mothers and their children.

Material for sequencing was blood. These receptors came from a boy between 10 and 17 years old in good health.

The rearrangement joins TRBV4-1 to TRBJ2-2; 7 bases align to TRBD1. Unmatched junction bases numbered 7, after V lost 1 base and J lost 5 bases. CDR3 length equals 16 residues. From germline, CDR1 is MGHRA and CDR2 YSYEKL. DNA of the CDR3: TGCGCCAGCAGCCAAGTCGACAGGGTTTGGACCGGGGAGCTGTTTTTT. Its protein product is CASSQVDRVWTGELFF.

The chain has TRBV6-5 and TRBJ1-2, with no clear D. Germline CDR1 and CDR2: MNHEY and SVGAGI. The CDR3 spans 13 residues. The ends were cut back, 6 bases at V and 0 bases at J, with 8 bases in the middle. The CDR3 DNA reads TGTGCCAGCAGGGGATCCCCTAACTATGGCTACACCTTC. Its translation is CASRGSPNYGYTF.

This clonotype occurred a few times. The chain combines TRBV29-1 with TRBJ2-2; TRBD2 aligns across 9 bases. Per the germline V gene, CDR1 is SQVTM and CDR2 is ANQGSEA. With V trimmed by 1 base and J by 4 bases, 4 bases remained unmatched. The CDR3 totals 15 residues. CDR3 residues: CSVEASGEITGELFF. The CDR3 DNA reads as TGCAGCGTTGAAGCTAGCGGGGAGATCACCGGGGAGCTGTTTTTT.

The chain employs TRBV7-9 and TRBJ1-4; D is uncertain. The length of the CDR3 is 13 residues. CDR1 and CDR2 (germline): SEHNR, FQNEAQ (reference sequence). The V gene lost 2 bases and the J gene lost 6 bases, with 7 bases spanning the gap. This CDR3 is CASSLSWDEKLFF. CDR3 in DNA: TGTGCCAGCAGCTTAAGTTGGGATGAAAAACTGTTTTTT.

This clonotype was observed a few times. V gene TRBV6-5 combines with J gene TRBJ1-5; 7 bases agree with TRBD1. The CDR3 has 15 residues. Per germline, CDR1 MNHEY and CDR2 SVGAGI. Unmatched junction bases numbered 12, after V lost 6 bases and J lost 7 bases. CDR3 amino acids: CASSDRAREGQPQHF. The CDR3 coding sequence is TGTGCCAGCAGCGACAGGGCCAGGGAGGGCCAGCCCCAGCATTTT.

The CDR3 DNA is TGTGCCGGCGCCGGGACAGGGTACCCCTATGGCTACACCTTC. Amino acids: CAGAGTGYPYGYTF. V is TRBV7-9 and J is TRBJ1-2, with TRBD1 matching 9 bases. Germline V gene data show CDR1 as SEHNR and CDR2 as FQNEAQ (reference sequence). With V trimmed by 11 bases and J by 4 bases, 11 bases remained unmatched. The CDR3 has 14 amino acids. Full variable domain (rest looked up from reference TRBV7-9 and TRBJ1-2): DTGVSQNPRHKITKRGQNVTFRCDPISEHNRLYWYRQTLGQGPEFLTYFQNEAQLEKSRLLSDRFSAERPKGSFSTLEIQRTEQGDSAMYLCAGAGTGYPYGYTFGSGTRLTVV.

The chain employs TRBV4-1 and TRBJ2-7, with D hard to call. Germline V CDR1 and CDR2: MGHRA, YSYEKL. CDR3 length: 13 residues. The germline V and J ends were trimmed by 4 bases and 3 bases, with 10 bases remaining between them. The CDR3 bases are TGCGCCAGCAGCCCGACATTCAACTACGAGCAGTACTTC. Translation gives CASSPTFNYEQYF.

The chain employs TRBV12-3 or TRBV12-4 and TRBJ2-7; D not resolved. V lost 5 bases and J lost 0, with 8 bases in between. This CDR3 has 13 amino acids. Here the CDR3 DNA reads TGTGCCAGCAGTGACCAAAGCTCCTACGAGCAGTACTTC. Amino acids: CASSDQSSYEQYF.

The sample holds a few counts of this clonotype. The V call is TRBV3-1, the J call TRBJ2-5; 10 bases match TRBD1. The junction had 7 bases not matched to a gene; V was cut back by 6 bases and J by 3 bases. CDR3 length: 15 amino acids. CDR1 and CDR2 from the germline V gene are LGHDT and YNNKEL (reference sequence). CDR3 sequence reads: CASSFTGTGEETQYF. CDR3 nucleotide sequence: TGTGCCAGCAGTTTCACCGGGACAGGGGAAGAGACCCAGTACTTC.

The J gene is TRBJ2-7, the V gene TRBV7-9; D might be TRBD2 (6 bases). The CDR3 extends over 15 amino acids. The germline V gene has CDR1 SEHNR and CDR2 FQNEAQ (reference sequence). The V gene lost 4 bases and the J gene lost 6 bases, with 19 bases spanning the gap. The CDR3 region is CASSSTRGRSVEQYF. DNA for the CDR3: TGTGCCAGCAGCTCAACCCGGGGGAGGAGTGTCGAGCAGTACTTC.

The chain has TRBV5-1 and TRBJ2-6, with D hard to call. Germline V gene data show CDR1 as SGHRS and CDR2 as YFSETQ. V shed 0 bases and J shed 0 bases, with 7 bases lying between them. The CDR3 sequence is 16 residues long. CDR3 nucleotides: TGCGCCAGCAGCTTGGAGACGTCCTCTGGGGCCAACGTCCTGACTTTC. Protein: CASSLETSSGANVLTF.

Only a few counts were recorded for this clonotype. CDR3 sequence: CASSEVGQGCEQYF. In DNA form, the CDR3 reads TGTGCCAGCAGTGAAGTAGGACAGGGCTGCGAGCAGTACTTC. The chain joins TRBV6-1 to TRBJ2-5, with 8 bases matching TRBD1. The J call is doubtful: the DNA matches TRBJ2-7 better. Germline CDR1 is MNHNS and CDR2 is SASEGT. The CDR3 spans 14 residues.

This clonotype has just a few counts. The V and J genes are TRBV12-3 or TRBV12-4 and TRBJ2-3, with a possible D match to TRBD1 (5 bases). V was shortened by 5 bases and J by 3 bases, with 15 bases between the two germline ends. The CDR3 consists of 15 residues. In DNA, the CDR3 is TGTGCCAGCAGTCCCGCAGGGAAATTTACAGATACGCAGTATTTT. Its protein is CASSPAGKFTDTQYF.

This sequence joins TRBV5-1 and TRBJ2-7; TRBD1 matches 8 bases. CDR1 is SGHRS, CDR2 YFSETQ, per germline. After removal of 4 bases from V and 0 bases from J, the junction contained 6 bases not matched to a gene. The CDR3 has 15 amino acids. CDR3 sequence (DNA): TGCGCCAGCAGCATGGGACAGGTGAGCTCCTACGAGCAGTACTTC. This codes for CASSMGQVSSYEQYF.